This is a list of T cell receptor beta chains from one sample in a study of blood T cell repertoires in COVID-19. Clones were read by immunoSEQ multiplex PCR, and TCRdb kept only the in-frame ones, dropping some. The table records roughly 250,000 clones, roughly 82% of them present only once. Material for sequencing was peripheral blood. These receptors were taken from a woman of 80 years or more with active or convalescent COVID-19. CDR3s include the opening cysteine and the closing phenylalanine or tryptophan. A D gene is named only where the DNA matches it firmly. The size field is filled for only some rows; it gives once, few, many or a size class.

clone_size	v_call	j_call	d_call	cdr3_nt	cdr3_aa
few	TRBV2	TRBJ1-1	-	TGTGCCAGCAGTGAACAGGGTAGGAACACTGAAGCTTTCTTT	CASSEQGRNTEAFF
-	TRBV5-6	TRBJ1-2	TRBD1	TGTGCCAGCAGCTTGGCCGGGACAGCTAACTATGGCTACACCTTC	CASSLAGTANYGYTF
-	TRBV6-1	TRBJ1-4	-	TGTGCCAGCAGTGAAACCTGGCAGGGGAGTGAAAAACTGTTTTTT	CASSETWQGSEKLFF
once	TRBV5-1	TRBJ1-4	TRBD1	TGCGCCAGCAGCTCGGAAGGACAGGGATGGGAAAAACTGTTTTTT	CASSSEGQGWEKLFF
-	TRBV5-1	TRBJ1-1	-	TGCGCCAGCAGCCCAGACACTGAAGCTTTCTTT	CASSPDTEAFF
-	TRBV5-1	TRBJ2-7	TRBD2	TGCGCCAGCAGCATGCCCCTCGGGGGGGGTAACTACGAGCAGTACTTC	CASSMPLGGGNYEQYF
-	TRBV5-1	TRBJ2-5	-	TGCGCCAGCAGCCCAGGGTCGGGGACCCAGTACTTC	CASSPGSGTQYF
-	TRBV5-1	TRBJ1-1	-	TGCGCCAGCAGCTTTGGACGGGGGACTGAAGCTTTCTTT	CASSFGRGTEAFF
once	TRBV5-1	TRBJ2-1	-	TGCGCCAGCAGCCTGCTTGACAGCTCCTACAATGAGCAGTTCTTC	CASSLLDSSYNEQFF
-	TRBV10-1	TRBJ2-3	-	TGCGCCACCGCCCCTACTTCGCCAGATACGCAGTATTTT	CATAPTSPDTQYF
-	TRBV29-1	TRBJ2-2	-	TGCAGCGTGGTTGACTTGGTTGACGGGGAGCTGTTTTTT	CSVVDLVDGELFF
-	TRBV5-1	TRBJ2-2	-	TGCGCCAGCAGGGCGGACTACCCCACCGGGGAGCTGTTTTTT	CASRADYPTGELFF
-	TRBV28	TRBJ2-1	TRBD2	TGTGCCAGCAGTTTAAGGGTGCTAGCGGGAGTTAGGCATGAGCAGTTCTTC	CASSLRVLAGVRHEQFF
-	TRBV29-1	TRBJ1-5	-	TGCAGCGTTGGGGAGGTCAATCAGCCCCAGCATTTT	CSVGEVNQPQHF
-	TRBV7-9	TRBJ1-2	TRBD1	TGTGCCAGCAGCAGACAGGGCCCTGGAGGCTACACCTTC	CASSRQGPGGYTF
once	TRBV5-1	TRBJ2-2	-	TGCGCCAGCAGCATGGATCCGACCGGGGAGCTGTTTTTT	CASSMDPTGELFF
-	TRBV29-1	TRBJ2-7	-	TGCAGCGTTGAATCCGGGACATCCTACGAGCAGTACTTC	CSVESGTSYEQYF
-	TRBV5-1	TRBJ2-1	TRBD2	TGCGCCAGCAGCGCCACTAGCGGGAGGGCGACAGGGAATGAGCAGTTCTTC	CASSATSGRATGNEQFF
few	TRBV19	TRBJ2-4	TRBD2	TGTGCCAGTAGTACCTCCAGCGGGAGCTCAGCCAAAAACATTCAGTACTTC	CASSTSSGSSAKNIQYF
-	TRBV5-1	TRBJ2-7	TRBD2	TGCGCCAGCAGCTTGATGAGCGGGAGGCAAAACGAGCAGTACTTC	CASSLMSGRQNEQYF
-	TRBV7-2	TRBJ1-2	-	TGTGCCAGCAGCTTACGGGGGTACTATGGCTACACCTTC	CASSLRGYYGYTF
few	TRBV4-1	TRBJ2-7	TRBD2	TGCGCCAGCAGCCGGTACGCTAGCGGGAGGGCCGACGAGCAGTACTTC	CASSRYASGRADEQYF
-	TRBV3-1/TRBV3-2	TRBJ1-5	-	TGTGCCAGCAGCCACCCAGGATTCAATCAGCCCCAGCATTTT	CASSHPGFNQPQHF
once	TRBV6-2/TRBV6-3	TRBJ2-7	-	TGTGCCAGCAGTTACTTTAACGAGCAGTACTTC	CASSYFNEQYF
few	TRBV24-1	TRBJ2-3	-	TGTGCCACCAGTGCAGGGAAGTTAAGCACAGATACGCAGTATTTT	CATSAGKLSTDTQYF
-	TRBV25-1	TRBJ2-2	TRBD2	TGTGCCAGTAGTAGCGGGGCGGGAGGAGTCACCGGGGAGCTGTTTTTT	CASSSGAGGVTGELFF
-	TRBV7-2	TRBJ1-2	TRBD1	TGTGCCAGCAGCCCTGCCATTGGACAGGGCCATGGCTACACCTTC	CASSPAIGQGHGYTF
-	TRBV19	TRBJ1-6	-	TGTGCCAGTAGTGGTTCGCAGTATTCTTTTTATAATTCACCCCTCCACTTT	CASSGSQYSFYNSPLHF
-	TRBV7-2	TRBJ1-6	TRBD1	TGTGCCAGCAGCCAAGGACAGGCTAATTCACCCCTCCACTTT	CASSQGQANSPLHF
few	TRBV28	TRBJ1-1	TRBD1	TGTGCCAGCAGTTTAAGACAGGGAAATTTTATCACTGAAGCTTTCTTT	CASSLRQGNFITEAFF
few	TRBV7-2	TRBJ1-1	TRBD1	TGTGCCAGCAGCAATAGACAGGGGGCAGTGGCTTTCTTT	CASSNRQGAVAFF
-	TRBV5-1	TRBJ1-2	-	TGCGCCAGCTGTAGCATAGGGGGGGGTAGCTATGGCTACACCTTC	CASCSIGGGSYGYTF
-	TRBV19	TRBJ1-5	TRBD1	TGTGCCAGTAGTAGGGGACAGGCGCACAATCAGCCCCAGCATTTT	CASSRGQAHNQPQHF
once	TRBV5-8	TRBJ1-2	-	TGTGCCAGCAGCTTGGCCGGGACACCAATTGGCTATGGCTACACCTTC	CASSLAGTPIGYGYTF
-	TRBV11-2	TRBJ2-2	-	TGTGCCAGCAGCTTATCGAGGAACACCGGGGAGCTGTTTTTT	CASSLSRNTGELFF
-	TRBV3-1/TRBV3-2	TRBJ2-7	TRBD2	TGTGCCAGCAGCCATCTTCGGCTAGCGGGGAGGTATACAACCATCTACGAGCAGTACTTC	CASSHLRLAGRYTTIYEQYF
-	TRBV19	TRBJ2-1	TRBD2	TGTGCCAGTAGCCCTGGGACTAGCGGGGGGGCCGGGCAGTTCTTC	CASSPGTSGGAGQFF
-	TRBV10-2	TRBJ1-6	-	TGCGCCAGCAGTGACTCGGCGGGCATCGTCAGTTCACCCCTCCACTTT	CASSDSAGIVSSPLHF
few	TRBV7-6	TRBJ2-1	TRBD2	TGTGCCAGCAGCTTAGTAGCGGGCTTAAACCTCGGGTACAATGAGCAGTTCTTC	CASSLVAGLNLGYNEQFF
-	TRBV19	TRBJ2-5	TRBD2	TGTGCCAGTAGTCCCTGGGGGGGGACTAGCTTGGCAGAGACCCAGTACTTC	CASSPWGGTSLAETQYF
-	TRBV6-5	TRBJ1-3	-	TGTGCCAGCAGTTACTCGGGCAGGGAGGGGGACACCATATATTTT	CASSYSGREGDTIYF
-	TRBV5-1	TRBJ1-1	-	TGCGCCAGCAGCTTGGTACGGGGCGGGGACACTGAAGCTTTCTTT	CASSLVRGGDTEAFF
-	TRBV7-9	TRBJ1-3	-	TGTGCCAGCAGTCTAAGCATGGGCTTCTCTGGAAACACCATATATTTT	CASSLSMGFSGNTIYF
-	TRBV2	TRBJ2-1	TRBD1	TGTGCCAGCAGCGTCGACAGGGCCGCCTACAATGAGCAGTTCTTC	CASSVDRAAYNEQFF
-	TRBV12-3/TRBV12-4	TRBJ1-2	-	TGTGCCAGCAGCCTAGAACCCGTACGTGGCTACACCTTC	CASSLEPVRGYTF